Shown below are 29 T cell receptor beta chains from a single sample sequenced in a study of OX40 agonist ivuxolimab in advanced cancers. Using immunoSEQ multiplex PCR, the repertoire was profiled, and TCRdb retains in-frame clones only, with some absent. The repertoire holds 60,000 to 75,000 clones, with roughly nine tenths as singletons. Sequences were derived from CD4+ or CD8+ T cells sorted from blood, sampled in a trial of the OX40 agonist ivuxolimab. The receptors come from an adult with an advanced solid tumor such as melanoma, head and neck, liver or kidney cancer.

The chain uses TRBV2 and TRBJ1-3; no definite D call. Trimming removed 4 bases at V and 7 bases at J, with 2 bases between. Germline CDR1 is SNHLY and CDR2 is FYNNEI. This CDR3 has 10 residues. CDR3: CASSANTIYF. CDR3 DNA: TGTGCCAGCAGTGCGAACACCATATATTTT.

The V call is TRBV6-4, the J call TRBJ2-1, with 8 bases identical to TRBD1. J was trimmed by 7 bases and V by 3 bases; bases with no gene match: 20. This CDR3 region has 19 residues. The germline gives CDR1 MRHNA, CDR2 SNTAGT. The CDR3: CASSEVPLIWQGAGNEQFF. The CDR3 coding sequence is TGTGCCAGCAGTGAGGTCCCCCTTATTTGGCAGGGGGCAGGGAATGAGCAGTTCTTC.

As concerns this clone: Other DNA sequences of this sample code for an identical CDR3. The chain links TRBV30 to TRBJ1-6, with D tentatively TRBD1 (5 bases). V was pared by 0 bases and J by 6 bases, with 6 bases between. Germline CDR1 reads GTSNPN; CDR2 reads SVGIG (reference sequence). The CDR3 has 13 amino acids. CDR3 sequence: CAWSVQGNSPLHF. The CDR3 DNA reads TGTGCCTGGAGTGTCCAGGGTAATTCACCCCTCCACTTT.

In its sample, this clone was seen once. Here the CDR3 reads CASRGASLSYEQYF. CDR3 nucleotides: TGTGCCAGCAGGGGGGCCTCCCTTTCATACGAGCAGTACTTC. The rearrangement joins TRBV6-5 to TRBJ2-7; a possible D gene is TRBD1 (6 bases). The V and J ends lost 6 bases and 4 bases respectively, with 16 bases between them. CDR3 size: 14 residues. Germline V lookup: CDR1 MNHEY, CDR2 SVGAGI.

The chain employs TRBV7-2 and TRBJ1-1; no clear D. The CDR3 totals 15 residues. The germline V and J ends were trimmed by 1 base and 1 base, with 10 bases remaining between them. Germline V gene sequence: CDR1 SGHTA, CDR2 FQGNSA. The CDR3 DNA reads as TGTGCCAGCAGCTTAGGTCCAGTCGGGAACACTGAAGCTTTCTTT. It specifies CASSLGPVGNTEAFF.

This clone appeared a single time. V usage is TRBV27 and J usage is TRBJ2-7; 9 bases align to TRBD1. V gave up 2 bases and J gave up 3 bases; unmatched junction bases: 11. The CDR3 consists of 17 residues. In germline, CDR1 is MNHEY, CDR2 SMNVEV (reference sequence). The CDR3 protein is CASSLNGRTGEDYEQYF. DNA for the CDR3: TGTGCCAGCAGTTTAAACGGGAGGACAGGGGAAGACTACGAGCAGTACTTC.

The genes are TRBV7-3 and TRBJ2-2; D is uncertain. Germline CDR1 SGHTA, CDR2 FQGTGA. The V end lost 4 bases, the J end lost 2 bases, and 8 bases lay between the germline ends. This CDR3 is 14 amino acids long. The CDR3 bases are TGTGCCAGCAGCTCGACTTCTAACACCGGGGAGCTGTTTTTT. Its protein product is CASSSTSNTGELFF.

The V gene is TRBV6-5, the J gene TRBJ2-7; the match to TRBD1 covers 9 bases. Trimming removed 7 bases from V and 6 bases from J; junction bases left unmatched: 7. CDR1 MNHEY and CDR2 SVGAGI come from the germline V gene. The CDR3 extends over 13 amino acids. The CDR3 DNA follows: TGTGCCAGCACTCGGGACAGGGCTACCGAGCAGTACTTC. Translating it yields CASTRDRATEQYF.

This clone was counted only a few times. This chain uses TRBV2 with TRBJ2-5; no firm D call. Trimming took off 2 bases at V and 0 bases at J, with 7 bases between the two ends. Per the germline V gene, CDR1 is SNHLY and CDR2 is FYNNEI. The CDR3 is 14 residues long. CDR3: CASSETEYQETQYF. CDR3 DNA sequence: TGTGCCAGCAGTGAAACAGAGTACCAAGAGACCCAGTACTTC.

This chain joins TRBV5-1 and TRBJ1-1; tentatively, D is TRBD1 (6 bases). The germline V and J ends were trimmed by 4 bases and 5 bases, with 15 bases remaining between them. Per germline, CDR1 SGHRS and CDR2 YFSETQ. The CDR3 totals 14 residues. This chain's CDR3 is CASSPQGLGTEAFF. The DNA of the CDR3 is TGCGCCAGCAGCCCTCAGGGGTTGGGGACTGAAGCTTTCTTT.

This sequence joins TRBV7-8 and TRBJ1-1, with D possibly TRBD1 on 6 matching bases. Germline lookup yields CDR1 SGHVS and CDR2 FQNEAQ. There are 15 residues in the CDR3. The germline V and J ends were trimmed by 5 bases and 4 bases, with 17 bases remaining between them. Written as DNA, the CDR3 is TGTGCCAGCAGCCAAGGGGGGGACCTGGGCACTGAAGCTTTCTTT. Protein product: CASSQGGDLGTEAFF.

The chain couples TRBV18 to TRBJ1-6; D unclear. This CDR3 has 15 amino acids. CDR1 is KGHSH and CDR2 is LQKENI in the germline V gene. V dropped 1 base and J dropped 6 bases, with 10 bases sitting between them. CDR3 DNA sequence: TGTGCCAGCTCACCACAAGGTTTCGGTAATTCACCCCTCCACTTT. Translation gives CASSPQGFGNSPLHF.

V gene TRBV6-6 combines with J gene TRBJ2-5; D not certain. Germline-derived CDR1 and CDR2 are MNHNY and SVGAGI (reference sequence). The CDR3 loop spans 12 amino acids. Deletions cut 6 bases from V and 3 bases from J, with 8 bases between. CDR3 in DNA: TGTGCCAGCAGCCTCGAGGAAGAGACCCAGTACTTC. This codes for CASSLEEETQYF.

CDR3 DNA sequence: TGTGCCAGCAGCTTGAAAGGGATTCCTGAAGCTTTCTTT. Translating gives CASSLKGIPEAFF. The V call is TRBV5-5, the J call TRBJ1-1; D remains ambiguous. This CDR3 spans 13 amino acids. Germline CDR1 SGHKS, CDR2 YYEKEE (reference sequence). V was shortened by 1 base and J by 6 bases, with 10 bases between the two germline ends.

The rearrangement joins TRBV2 to TRBJ1-5; D uncertain. Germline CDR1 SNHLY, CDR2 FYNNEI. This CDR3 region has 13 residues. Trimming left V 6 bases short and J 6 bases short, with 12 bases between. CDR3 sequence (DNA): TGTGCCAGCAGCGGGCCCCTGATTCAGCCCCAGCATTTT. Encoded protein: CASSGPLIQPQHF.

As for this clone: The same CDR3 is also encoded by other DNA sequences in this sample. V gene TRBV5-1 combines with J gene TRBJ1-4, with unresolved D. The germline gives CDR1 SGHRS, CDR2 YFSETQ. The CDR3 covers 14 residues. Trimming took off 0 bases at V and 7 bases at J, with 10 bases between the two ends. CDR3 in amino acids: CASSLGGLGEKLFF. The CDR3 DNA follows: TGCGCCAGCAGCTTGGGGGGTTTGGGTGAAAAACTGTTTTTT.

V and J are TRBV27 and TRBJ1-2, with TRBD1 matching 9 bases. The trim removed 5 bases at V and 8 bases at J, leaving 15 bases unmatched. This CDR3 contains 16 residues. Germline-derived CDR1 and CDR2 are MNHEY and SMNVEV (reference sequence). The CDR3 DNA reads as TGTGCCAGCAGTCGTACCCTCGGGACAGGGCTTGGGGGCTACACCTTC. The encoded protein is CASSRTLGTGLGGYTF.

The CDR3 here is CASSLYYVSSYEQYF. The CDR3 bases are TGTGCCAGCAGCTTATATTACGTGAGCTCCTACGAGCAGTACTTC. V and J are TRBV7-2 and TRBJ2-7; D unclear. The germline gives CDR1 SGHTA, CDR2 FQGNSA. This CDR3 contains 15 residues. V was pared by 2 bases and J by 0 bases, with 11 bases between.

V is TRBV5-1 and J is TRBJ1-5; 11 bases align to TRBD1. Trimming cost V 1 base and J 5 bases; bases outside gene matches: 2. The CDR3 contains 15 residues. In germline, CDR1 is SGHRS, CDR2 YFSETQ. The CDR3 nucleotides read TGCGCCAGCAGCTTGTGGGGACAGGGGGATCAGCCCCAGCATTTT. It codes for CASSLWGQGDQPQHF.

CDR3 in amino acids: CASSLGQGGAFF. The CDR3, as DNA: TGTGCCAGCAGTTTAGGGCAGGGGGGAGCTTTCTTT. The chain joins TRBV28 to TRBJ1-1; 7 bases map to TRBD1. Germline V gene sequence: CDR1 MDHEN, CDR2 SYDVKM. This CDR3 spans 12 amino acids. Trimming removed 2 bases from V and 10 bases from J; junction bases left unmatched: 4.

The table lists this clone with a count of one. V usage is TRBV5-8 and J usage is TRBJ1-2; tentative D call: TRBD1 (5 bases). V gave up 0 bases and J gave up 2 bases, with 11 bases separating them. The CDR3 length is 15 residues. Germline assignment: CDR1 SGHTS and CDR2 YDEGEE. Written as DNA, the CDR3 is TGTGCCAGCAGCTTGGACAAGGGGTGGAACTATGGCTACACCTTC. The encoded protein is CASSLDKGWNYGYTF.

V is TRBV11-2 and J is TRBJ2-2; D ambiguous. The CDR3 sequence is 15 residues long. V was trimmed by 0 bases and J by 6 bases, leaving 11 bases between them. The germline CDR1 and CDR2 sequences are SGHAT and FQNNGV. The CDR3 region is CASSLEPETAGELFF. In DNA form, the CDR3 reads TGTGCCAGCAGCTTAGAGCCGGAAACTGCCGGGGAGCTGTTTTTT.

This clone appeared a single time. The chain has TRBV5-1 and TRBJ1-3; no clear D gene. The CDR3 runs to 14 residues. Trimming took off 0 bases at V and 4 bases at J, with 8 bases between the two ends. From germline, CDR1 is SGHRS and CDR2 YFSETQ. The CDR3 sequence: CASSLEGNGNTIYF. The CDR3, as DNA: TGCGCCAGCAGCTTGGAGGGAAACGGAAACACCATATATTTT.

DNA for the CDR3: TGCGCCAGCAGCCAGGTTGTATCGAGGGAGGTTGATGGCTACACCTTC. This translates into CASSQVVSREVDGYTF. The V gene is TRBV4-3, the J gene TRBJ1-2; no definite D call. The CDR3 has 16 residues. Germline V gene sequence: CDR1 LGHNA, CDR2 YSLEER. V was cut by 3 bases and J by 6 bases, with 20 bases left in between.

V usage is TRBV4-3 and J usage is TRBJ1-4; no clear D. From germline, CDR1 is LGHNA and CDR2 YSLEER. The V gene lost 0 bases and the J gene lost 3 bases, with 8 bases spanning the gap. The CDR3 spans 15 residues. CDR3: CASSQEGIPNEKLFF. In nucleotides, the CDR3 is TGCGCCAGCAGCCAAGAAGGGATCCCTAATGAAAAACTGTTTTTT.

This rearrangement joins TRBV7-2 to TRBJ1-6; the D is unclear. This CDR3 contains 14 residues. With 1 base removed from V and 10 bases from J, the gap between germline ends came to 11 bases. In germline, CDR1 is SGHTA, CDR2 FQGNSA. CDR3 in amino acids: CASSLGATSSPLHF. The CDR3 DNA follows: TGTGCCAGCAGCTTAGGGGCTACCAGCTCACCCCTCCACTTT.

The V gene is TRBV11-2, the J gene TRBJ1-2; 8 nucleotides match TRBD1. The V gene end was trimmed by 4 bases and the J gene end by 4 bases; junction bases not matched to a gene: 5. In germline, CDR1 is SGHAT, CDR2 FQNNGV. The CDR3 is 14 amino acids. The CDR3 coding sequence is TGTGCCAGCAGCTCGATACAGGGGGGCTATGGCTACACCTTC. Amino acid sequence: CASSSIQGGYGYTF.

This clone occurred once. The chain has TRBV5-4 and TRBJ2-5; TRBD1 aligns across 9 bases. V trimming: 4 bases; J trimming: 3 bases; junction bases outside the gene matches: 1. CDR1 SGHNT and CDR2 YYREEE come from the germline V gene (reference sequence). The CDR3 is made up of 13 amino acids. The CDR3 DNA is TGTGCCAGCAGCCGGGACAGGGAAGAGACCCAGTACTTC. This gives the protein CASSRDREETQYF.

The rearrangement joins TRBV4-1 to TRBJ2-5; 9 bases match TRBD1. J lost 2 bases, V lost 1 base, and 17 bases had no gene match. Germline V gives CDR1 MGHRA, CDR2 YSYEKL. The CDR3 is made up of 20 amino acids. CDR3 loop: CASSQAGGGTGPPSQETQYF. Written as DNA, the CDR3 is TGCGCCAGCAGCCAAGCGGGCGGTGGGACAGGGCCCCCTTCACAAGAGACCCAGTACTTC.